This is a list of T cell receptor beta chains from one sample in a study of cytotoxic CD8 clonotypes in ibrutinib-treated CLL. Produced via immunoSEQ multiplex PCR; TCRdb's table is partial and in-frame only. The sample holds some 200,000 clones, 60% to 80% seen once. This material consisted of PBMCs, taken after 12 months of ibrutinib treatment. All receptors derive from a human donor with chronic lymphocytic leukemia. CDR3s include the opening cysteine and the closing phenylalanine or tryptophan. The D gene is left open where the match is weak. Clone size is given for some rows only: seen once, a few or many times, or a class if the clone is expanded.

>TRBD1|TRBV6-5|.|TRBJ2-4
TGTGCCAGCAGTTTCGCTCTTCCCGGGACAGGGGATGTTCAGTACTTC
CASSFALPGTGDVQYF
>TRBD2|TRBV7-8|.|TRBJ2-1
TGTGCCAGCAGCCAGCGGGAGGGCAGGGCCCATGAGCAGTTCTTC
CASSQREGRAHEQFF
>TRBD2|TRBV5-4|once|TRBJ2-5
TGTGCCAGCAGCCCTCCAAGCGGGGGGGCTGGGGAGACCCAGTACTTC
CASSPPSGGAGETQYF
>TRBD1|TRBV25-1|.|TRBJ2-4
TGTGCCAGCAGTGAGTCAGGGGGTCTAGCCAAAAACATTCAGTACTTC
CASSESGGLAKNIQYF
>TRBD2|TRBV6-5|.|TRBJ2-3
TGTGCCAGCAGTTACGTAGCGGGGCCTACAGATACGCAGTATTTT
CASSYVAGPTDTQYF
>TRBD2|TRBV11-3|.|TRBJ2-1
TGTGCCAGCAGCTTAGAAACTAGCGCCTACAATGAGCAGTTCTTC
CASSLETSAYNEQFF
>TRBD2|TRBV11-1|.|TRBJ2-5
TGTGCCAGCGGCGCAGCGGGGCACCGGGGTGAGACCCAGTACTTC
CASGAAGHRGETQYF
>.|TRBV2|.|TRBJ2-1
TGTGCCAGCAGGGCCGGAGTCGGGGGTTCGCAGTTCTTC
CASRAGVGGSQFF
>TRBD1|TRBV29-1|few|TRBJ2-7
TGCAGCGTCACTAGACAGGGGGCTTACGAGCAGTACTTC
CSVTRQGAYEQYF
>TRBD1|TRBV5-1|.|TRBJ1-5
TGCGCCAGCAGCGAAGGGACAGTGGAGAGCAATCAGCCCCAGCATTTT
CASSEGTVESNQPQHF
>.|TRBV4-1|many|TRBJ2-2
TGCGCCAGCAGCCAATCGCACGTCCGGACCGGGGAGCTGTTTTTT
CASSQSHVRTGELFF
>.|TRBV27|few|TRBJ1-2
TGTGCCAGCAGTCCCAAGGGTGGGGGCCATGGCTACACCTTC
CASSPKGGGHGYTF
>TRBD2|TRBV6-5|.|TRBJ2-7
TGTGCCAGCAGTCGGGGGGGCCAAGGATACGAGCAGTACTTC
CASSRGGQGYEQYF
>.|TRBV25-1|many|TRBJ1-4
TGTGCCAGCAGTGCCGTGAATGAAAAACTGTTTTTT
CASSAVNEKLFF
>TRBD1|TRBV27|.|TRBJ2-1
TGTGCCAGCACTACAGGGGCGCCTATGTACAATGAGCAGTTCTTC
CASTTGAPMYNEQFF
>.|TRBV29-1|.|TRBJ1-4
TGCAGCGTTACAGGGTCTGAGGGTGAAAAACTGTTTTTT
CSVTGSEGEKLFF
>TRBD2|TRBV5-8|.|TRBJ2-3
TGTGCCAGCCCCGAAGGGGTCGGGACTAGCGCCCGAGATACGCAGTATTTT
CASPEGVGTSARDTQYF
>.|TRBV11-2|few|TRBJ2-3
TGTGCCAGCAAAGGTGGAGGGAGCACAGATACGCAGTATTTT
CASKGGGSTDTQYF
>.|TRBV20-1|.|TRBJ2-7
TGCAGTGCGCGAGGACGGCTAGAGCAGTACTTC
CSARGRLEQYF
>TRBD1|TRBV19|.|TRBJ1-6
TGTGCCAGTAGTCAAGAACAGGGGGCTAATTCACCCCTCCACTTT
CASSQEQGANSPLHF